These T cell receptor beta chains were read from a single sample in a study of persistence of HIV-infected CD4 T cells. Clones were sequenced by immunoSEQ multiplex PCR, and TCRdb holds only the in-frame ones, with some missing. The table includes approximately 45,000 clones, 75% to 90% detected once. These receptors' antigens are unknown. The starting material was CD4+ T cells sorted from PBMCs after approximately 19-hour stimulation, obtained from a patient who received antiretroviral therapy. These receptors all stem from an adult woman with HIV who was CMV-seropositive. Each CDR3 is given with its conserved first and last residue. A D gene is named only where the DNA matches it firmly. Expanded clones are given a class, and other clones once, few, many or no size at all.

d_call j_call v_call clone_size cdr3_nt cdr3_aa
TRBD1 TRBJ1-4 TRBV30 NA TGTGCCTGGAGGACAGGGGGAGGTAGTGAAAAACTGTTTTTT CAWRTGGGSEKLFF
NA TRBJ1-1 TRBV6-2/TRBV6-3 NA TGTGCCAGCAGTTACGGTATGGGCCGGGGTACTGAAGCTTTCTTT CASSYGMGRGTEAFF
TRBD2 TRBJ2-5 TRBV6-2/TRBV6-3 NA TGTGCCAGCAGTTACTGGCTAGCGGGAAGTACCGAGACCCAGTACTTC CASSYWLAGSTETQYF
NA TRBJ1-1 TRBV18 NA TGTGCCAGCTCACTAGCTCTCGGACGGAAGGAAGCTTTCTTT CASSLALGRKEAFF
TRBD1 TRBJ2-2 TRBV19 NA TGTGCCAGTAGTATAATGGGACAGGGGAACACCGGGGAGCTGTTTTTT CASSIMGQGNTGELFF
NA TRBJ2-7 TRBV25-1 NA TGTGCCAGCAGAAGGTCTCCCTCCTACGAGCAGTACTTC CASRRSPSYEQYF
TRBD2 TRBJ2-3 TRBV14 NA TGTGCCAGCAGCCAAGGGGGGCTAGCGGGGTTCTGGGGCACAGATACGCAGTATTTT CASSQGGLAGFWGTDTQYF
TRBD2 TRBJ2-7 TRBV28 NA TGTGCCAGCAGTTCCCGAGGTCTAGCGGAATACGAGCAGTACTTC CASSSRGLAEYEQYF
NA TRBJ2-5 TRBV30 once TGTGCCTGGAGTTCCCTGTCTATTCCCTCAGAGACCCAGTACTTC CAWSSLSIPSETQYF
TRBD2 TRBJ2-2 TRBV27 NA TGTGCCAGCAGTTCTTACTTCCCGGGACTAGCGGGGACCGGGGAGCTGTTTTTT CASSSYFPGLAGTGELFF
NA TRBJ2-7 TRBV5-5 NA TGTGCCAGCAGCTTGGTGTGGACACCGTCCTACGAGCAGTACTTC CASSLVWTPSYEQYF
TRBD1 TRBJ1-2 TRBV28 NA TGTGCCAGCAGTCAAGGACAGGGTTACGGCTACACCTTC CASSQGQGYGYTF
NA TRBJ1-4 TRBV10-3 once TGTGCCATCAGTGGTGGGGCAACTAATGAAAAACTGTTTTTT CAISGGATNEKLFF
NA TRBJ2-3 TRBV3-1/TRBV3-2 NA TGTGCCAGCAGCCAAGGGGGACTCCGCACAGATACGCAGTATTTT CASSQGGLRTDTQYF
NA TRBJ1-1 TRBV6-5 NA TGTGCCGGCAAGGATACCATGAACACTGAAGCTTTCTTT CAGKDTMNTEAFF
NA TRBJ1-3 TRBV5-6 NA TGTGCCAGCACCGTGTTTGGGACCCGATTCTCTGGAAACACCATATATTTT CASTVFGTRFSGNTIYF
NA TRBJ2-1 TRBV24-1 NA TGTGCCACCAGTGAATTCACAGGCAATGAGCAGTTCTTC CATSEFTGNEQFF
NA TRBJ1-1 TRBV3-1/TRBV3-2 NA TGTGCCAGCAGCCGGGGGACGGCCATGAACACTGAAGCTTTCTTT CASSRGTAMNTEAFF
NA TRBJ1-1 TRBV11-3 NA TGTGCCAGCAGCTGGAGCCCAGACACTGAAGCTTTCTTT CASSWSPDTEAFF
TRBD1 TRBJ2-3 TRBV28 NA TGTGCCAGCAGTCTCACCCTTCCCGGGACAGGGAGGGATACGCAGTATTTT CASSLTLPGTGRDTQYF
NA TRBJ1-5 TRBV19 NA TGTGCCAGTAGTGGGCCTTCTGGACAGCCCCAGCATTTT CASSGPSGQPQHF
TRBD1 TRBJ2-5 TRBV30 NA TGTGCCTGGAGTCCGGACAGGCCGAAGACCCAGTACTTC CAWSPDRPKTQYF
NA TRBJ1-6 TRBV18 NA TGTGCCAGCTCACCAAAGGAGGGGCGGAGCTCCTATAATTCACCCCTCCACTTT CASSPKEGRSSYNSPLHF
TRBD1 TRBJ1-4 TRBV19 NA TGTGCCAGTAGTAGGGATGGGACAGCAACTAATGAAAAACTGTTTTTT CASSRDGTATNEKLFF
NA TRBJ1-5 TRBV5-5 NA TGTGCCAGCAGCTTGGATCCGAATCAGCCCCAGCATTTT CASSLDPNQPQHF
TRBD1 TRBJ1-5 TRBV19 NA TGTGCCAGTAGTCCACGGACAGGGGGGAGCAATCAGCCCCAGCATTTT CASSPRTGGSNQPQHF